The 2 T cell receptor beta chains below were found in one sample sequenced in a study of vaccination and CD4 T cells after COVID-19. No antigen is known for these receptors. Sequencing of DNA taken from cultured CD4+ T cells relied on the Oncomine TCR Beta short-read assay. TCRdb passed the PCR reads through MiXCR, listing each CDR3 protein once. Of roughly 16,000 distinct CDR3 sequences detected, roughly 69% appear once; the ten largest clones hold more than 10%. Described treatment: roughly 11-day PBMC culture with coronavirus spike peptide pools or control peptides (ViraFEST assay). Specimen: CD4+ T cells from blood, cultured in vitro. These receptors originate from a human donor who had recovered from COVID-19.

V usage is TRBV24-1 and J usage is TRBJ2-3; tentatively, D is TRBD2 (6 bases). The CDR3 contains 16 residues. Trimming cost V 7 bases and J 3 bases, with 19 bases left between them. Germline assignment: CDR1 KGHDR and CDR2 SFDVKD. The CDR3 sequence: CATSLGARGGTDTQYF. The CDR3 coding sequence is TGTGCCACCAGCCTCGGGGCCCGTGGGGGGACAGATACGCAGTATTTT.

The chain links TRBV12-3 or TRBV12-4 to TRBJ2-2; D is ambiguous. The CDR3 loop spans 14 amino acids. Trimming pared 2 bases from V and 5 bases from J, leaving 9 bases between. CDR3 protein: CASSLQEWTGELFF. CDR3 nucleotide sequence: TGTGCCAGCAGTTTACAGGAGTGGACCGGGGAGCTGTTTTTT.